A selection of T cell receptor beta chains follows, all from one sample in a study of CD8 T cells in Susac syndrome. In TCRdb, the immunoSEQ multiplex PCR reads were re-called with MiXCR into one record per CDR3 protein. The sample includes approximately 180,000 distinct CDR3 sequences, roughly 90% of them seen just once. Material: CD4+ T cells from PBMCs. The receptors stem from a human donor with Susac syndrome. CDR3s leave out the opening cysteine and the closing phenylalanine or tryptophan. Expanded clones are given a class, and other clones once, few, many or no size at all.

>.|TRBV3-1|13
ASSQEGTGYNEQF
>once|TRBV19|14
ASSFHRASGLGEQF
>.|TRBV20-1|12
SARSSGGGDTQY
>.|TRBV5-4|13
ASSLMADNTGELF
>.|TRBV19|15
ASSTDSSWDYNSPLH
>.|TRBV19|12
ASSKRRDLYGYT
>.|TRBV18|10
ASSPRRNEQF
>once|TRBV6-5|13
ASSYRGGPNQPQH
>few|TRBV27|9
ASRGVGGYT
>.|TRBV3-1|12
ASSHDGGTDTQY
>.|TRBV6-5|13
ASSKTSGTTDTQY
>.|TRBV18|11
ASSTREYNEQF
>.|TRBV10-1|14
ASSESSSGMNTEAF
>.|TRBV2|12
ASSITGGGAEAF
>few|TRBV6-5|11
ASSYSEPREQF
>.|TRBV4-1|14
ASSRDWGSNTGELF
>few|TRBV9|14
ASSVATPSSYNEQF
>.|TRBV20-1|13
SARVPSGRFNEQF
>.|TRBV7-3|12
ASSLVSGGNEQF
>.|TRBV28|12
ASSPGDKDTEAF
>once|TRBV27|11
ASSRFTNTEAF
>once|TRBV7-9|11
ASSPGLIETQY
>.|TRBV4-3|12
ASSQEVITDTQY
>.|TRBV20-1|11
SASNGGYNEQF
>.|TRBV30|11
AWSGQFKSPLH
>.|TRBV2|12
ASRGSPSNQPQH
>.|TRBV20-1|13
SARDLLAGQETQY
>few|TRBV20-1|12
SARAGGSNQPQH
>.|TRBV5-1|11
ASSLEGSWWQY
>.|TRBV10-3|16
AISESSQGARTNEKLF
>once|TRBV18|12
ASSPGARTGELF
>.|TRBV7-9|14
ASTPAARNSGNTIY
>.|TRBV7-2|17
ASSLVVGTVSSYNSPLH
>.|TRBV5-1|13
ASSLGPESGGELF
>.|TRBV9|12
ASSVDRRTDTQY
>.|TRBV5-1|12
ASSFSERSYEQY
>.|TRBV19|12
ASKSRYSNQPQH
>.|TRBV19|15
ASSIDSVAGGRNEQY
>.|TRBV7-2|12
ANEGLPRFAEQF
>.|TRBV7-7|13
ASSLDGSSGNTIY
>.|TRBV19|11
ASGTGYTDTQY
>.|TRBV7-9|10
ASRRDPGEAF
>once|TRBV4-2|13
ASSQDLTGRDTQY
>.|TRBV27|13
ASSLGREGTDTQY
>.|TRBV5-1|14
ASSPDVAGGRETQY
>.|TRBV10-3|13
AISRDRGNTGELF